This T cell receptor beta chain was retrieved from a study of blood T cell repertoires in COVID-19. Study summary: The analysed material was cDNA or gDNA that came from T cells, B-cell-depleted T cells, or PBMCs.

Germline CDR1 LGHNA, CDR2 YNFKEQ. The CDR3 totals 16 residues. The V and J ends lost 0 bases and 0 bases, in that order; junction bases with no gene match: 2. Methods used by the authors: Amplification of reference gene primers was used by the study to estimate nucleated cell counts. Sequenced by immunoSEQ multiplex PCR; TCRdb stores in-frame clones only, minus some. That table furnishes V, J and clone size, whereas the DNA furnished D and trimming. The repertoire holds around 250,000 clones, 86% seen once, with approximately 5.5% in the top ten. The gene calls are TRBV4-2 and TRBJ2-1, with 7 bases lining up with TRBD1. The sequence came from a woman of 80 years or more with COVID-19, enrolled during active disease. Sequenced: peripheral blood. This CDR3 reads CASSQEGGGSYNEQFF. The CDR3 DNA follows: TGTGCCAGCAGCCAAGAAGGGGGCGGCTCCTACAATGAGCAGTTCTTC.